These 5 T cell receptor beta chains originate from one sample sequenced in a study of blood T cell repertoires in COVID-19. TCRdb's table, derived via immunoSEQ multiplex PCR, lists solely in-frame clones and lacks some. The profile shows 45,000 to 60,000 clones, more than 75% of them singletons. The sequencing sample was made of peripheral blood. The receptor source for this set is a human donor with acute or convalescent COVID-19. The donor label of this sample is uncertain.

V is TRBV4-1 and J is TRBJ2-7, with TRBD2 matching 7 bases. The V gene end was trimmed by 1 base and the J gene end by 2 bases; junction bases not matched to a gene: 5. The CDR3 is 15 amino acids. Germline-derived CDR1 and CDR2 are MGHRA and YSYEKL. The CDR3 protein is CASSQVTGGTYEQYF. As DNA, the CDR3 is TGCGCCAGCAGCCAAGTAACGGGGGGAACCTACGAGCAGTACTTC.

This clone turned up a few times. The chain joins TRBV13 to TRBJ1-1, with a possible D match to TRBD1 (5 bases). Trimming stripped 1 base from V and 2 bases from J, with 14 bases between. The germline CDR1 and CDR2 sequences are PRHDT and FYEKMQ (reference sequence). CDR3 length: 16 residues. The CDR3 spells CASSLAGMEFNTEAFF. The DNA for the CDR3 is TGTGCCAGCAGCTTAGCAGGGATGGAATTCAACACTGAAGCTTTCTTT.

In regard to this clone: This same CDR3 is encoded by further DNA sequences in the sample. For the CDR3, the DNA is TGTGCCAGCAGCTTAGCCCGGGAAGGCGGCTACACCTTC. Translation: CASSLAREGGYTF. The chain couples TRBV7-9 to TRBJ1-2; D is undetermined. In germline, CDR1 is SEHNR, CDR2 FQNEAQ (reference sequence). The V gene lost 0 bases and the J gene lost 8 bases, with 10 bases spanning the gap. The CDR3 runs 13 residues.

This chain joins TRBV12-3 or TRBV12-4 and TRBJ1-1; D is possibly TRBD1 (6 bases). The CDR3 consists of 13 residues. Trimming took off 6 bases at V and 4 bases at J, with 12 bases between the two ends. CDR3 in amino acids: CASSPRGRTEAFF. CDR3 coding DNA: TGTGCCAGCAGCCCCAGGGGACGCACTGAAGCTTTCTTT.

This chain connects TRBV6-4 to TRBJ2-3; 7 bases map to TRBD2. V shed 2 bases, J shed 7 bases, and the junction held 9 bases outside the gene matches. The germline V gene has CDR1 MRHNA and CDR2 SNTAGT. The CDR3 extends over 15 amino acids. The CDR3 reads CASSDADGAGHTQYF. The CDR3 DNA is TGTGCCAGCAGTGACGCTGATGGAGCGGGGCATACGCAGTATTTT.